This T cell receptor (beta chain) was documented in a study of T cell repertoires in cytomegalovirus infection. On the study more broadly: Public TCR beta signatures marked donors with CMV infection and the matching HLA.

This clonotype was counted many times. Its antigen is not known. This CDR3 has 17 residues. Germline V gene data show CDR1 as LGHNA and CDR2 as YNFKEQ. V trimming: 0 bases; J trimming: 1 base; junction bases outside the gene matches: 5. TCRdb recomputed calls from the reads with MiXCR, one row per CDR3 protein. The data contain roughly 280,000 distinct CDR3 sequences, approximately 13% of them singletons. Overall study results and limits: Across the ex vivo response, the dominant clonotypes were HLA-C-restricted CMV-specific TCR beta clonotypes.

The genes are TRBV4-2 and TRBJ2-3; 9 bases are shared with TRBD2. The sequenced sample consisted of PBMCs. The receptor was isolated from a human donor in good health (CMV status not recorded). Some clones in this sample may be carry-over from other donors' samples. The DNA of the CDR3 is TGTGCCAGCAGCCAAGAAGGACTAGCGAGGGGCACAGATACGCAGTATTTT. As protein: CASSQEGLARGTDTQYF.